This T cell receptor (beta chain) was identified in a study of T cell responses to AZD1222 COVID-19 vaccine. Study-level points and caveats: Researchers report vaccine-associated CD4 TCRs spanning spike, with dominance at 160-218 and 743-854. AZD1222 recipients seropositive at baseline numbered only six. Unmutated variant regions are reportedly the target of nearly half of TCRs that are spike-specific. After two AZD1222 doses, spike-specific TCR breadth and depth rose versus day 0.

The CDR3 sequence is 14 residues long. The germline gives CDR1 ENHRY, CDR2 SYGVKD. The V and J ends lost 2 bases and 13 bases respectively, with 15 bases between them. A note on this clone: As yet, its antigen is unknown.

The table came from immunoSEQ multiplex PCR; TCRdb's copy has only in-frame clones and leaves some out. Of roughly 130,000 clones in the sample, approximately 85% were seen once. Material: peripheral blood, obtained on day 0 of AZD1222 vaccination. This receptor was obtained from an adult in good health. The chain links TRBV10-3 to TRBJ1-6; D is unclear. The CDR3 DNA sequence: TGTGCCATCAGTGAGCCAGGAAGGGTTGTTCCCCTCCACTTT. Protein product: CAISEPGRVVPLHF.